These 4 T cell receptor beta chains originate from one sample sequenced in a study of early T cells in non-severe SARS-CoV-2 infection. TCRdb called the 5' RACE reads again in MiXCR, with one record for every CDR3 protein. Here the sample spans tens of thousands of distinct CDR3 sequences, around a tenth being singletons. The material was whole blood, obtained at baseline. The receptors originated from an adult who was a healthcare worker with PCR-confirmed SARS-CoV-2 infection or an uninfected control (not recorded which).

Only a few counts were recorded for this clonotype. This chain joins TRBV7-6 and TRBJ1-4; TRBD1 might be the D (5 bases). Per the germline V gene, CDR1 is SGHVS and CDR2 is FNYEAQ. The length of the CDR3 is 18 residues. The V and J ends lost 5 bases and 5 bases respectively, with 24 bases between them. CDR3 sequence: CASSLGPDKPKGNEKLFF. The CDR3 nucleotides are TGTGCCAGCAGCCTAGGACCCGATAAACCTAAGGGGAATGAAAAACTGTTTTTT.

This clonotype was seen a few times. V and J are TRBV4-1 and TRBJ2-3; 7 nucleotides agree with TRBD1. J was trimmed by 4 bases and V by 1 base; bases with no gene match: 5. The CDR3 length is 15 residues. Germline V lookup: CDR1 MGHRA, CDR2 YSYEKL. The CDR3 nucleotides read TGCGCCAGCAGCCAAGCCGACAGGGTCCCAGATACGCAGTATTTT. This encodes CASSQADRVPDTQYF.

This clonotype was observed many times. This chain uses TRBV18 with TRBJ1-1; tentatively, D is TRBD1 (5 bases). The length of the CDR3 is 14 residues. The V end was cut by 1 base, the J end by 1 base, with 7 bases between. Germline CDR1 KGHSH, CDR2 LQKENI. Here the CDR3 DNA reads TGTGCCAGCTCACCACGGGGCAGGAACACTGAAGCTTTCTTT. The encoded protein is CASSPRGRNTEAFF.

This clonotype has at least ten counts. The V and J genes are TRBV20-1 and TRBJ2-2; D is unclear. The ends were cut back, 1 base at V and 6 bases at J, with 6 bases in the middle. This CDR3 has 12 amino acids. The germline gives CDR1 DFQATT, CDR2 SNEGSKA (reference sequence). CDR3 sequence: CSARAPAGELFF. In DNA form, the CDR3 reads TGCAGTGCTAGAGCCCCAGCCGGGGAGCTGTTTTTT.